The sequence of this T cell receptor (beta chain) was determined in a study of cytomegalovirus exposure and HLA in healthy donors. This PCR relied on a set of 60 Vbeta primers and 13 Jbeta primers. The protocol was immunoSEQ multiplex PCR, while the TCRdb copy is restricted to in-frame clones and leaves out a portion. This sample carries fewer than 150,000 clones, with approximately 2.4% going to the ten biggest clones. This CDR3 spans 11 amino acids. The germline V gene has CDR1 MNHEY and CDR2 SVGAGI. Samples came from healthy bone marrow donors. The sample taken for sequencing was PBMCs. This rearrangement joins TRBV6-5 to TRBJ2-5, with D uncertain. The J call is doubtful: the DNA matches TRBJ2-7 better. This sequence was found in a man aged 35 to 55 in good health and CMV-seronegative. The DNA for the CDR3 is TGTGCCAGCAGTTACTATTACGAGCAGTACTTC. It encodes CASSYYYEQYF.